This entry concerns a single T cell receptor (beta chain). Its antigen remains unknown. Using CD45RO/CCR7/CD25/CD127/CD95/CD27, CD4+ naive, central memory, regulatory and stem cell-like memory cells were sorted. The data were obtained in a study of beta chain features in type 1 diabetes. Since all of the isolated RNA was reverse transcribed, expressed TCRB transcripts were what got sequenced. The protocol was immunoSEQ multiplex PCR, while the TCRdb copy is restricted to in-frame clones and leaves out a portion. The table lists hundreds of thousands of clones, roughly 13% of them singletons. There are 14 residues in the CDR3. The ends were cut back, 8 bases at V and 3 bases at J, with 11 bases in the middle. Germline CDR1 LNHDA, CDR2 SQIVND (reference sequence). Study-level results: Any HLA effect on TCRB rearrangement was left unresolved by small sub-analyses. Moderately but significantly shorter TCRB CDR3s were found in Type 1 diabetes patients in all four CD4+ subsets. Compared to healthy donors, patients appeared to have naive, central memory and Treg TCRB repertoires that were more alike.

J is TRBJ2-6 and V is TRBV19; D unclear. The origin of this receptor is a man aged 18 to 35 with type 1 diabetes. The sample comprised naive CD4+ T cells from blood. CDR3 sequence (DNA): TGTGCCAGTGCCTCTGGTGGTGGGGCCAACGTCCTGACTTTC. Encoded protein: CASASGGGANVLTF.